The 11 T cell receptor beta chains below were found in one sample sequenced in a study of cytomegalovirus exposure and HLA in healthy donors. PCR used 60 Vbeta primers and 13 Jbeta primers. Produced via immunoSEQ multiplex PCR; TCRdb's table is partial and in-frame only. The sample has approximately 160,000 clones, around 76% seen once. Sequenced: PBMCs. The source of these receptors is a woman in her forties in good health and CMV-seronegative.

V is TRBV5-6 and J is TRBJ1-3, with D perhaps TRBD1 (5 bases). The length of the CDR3 is 14 residues. Trimming stripped 0 bases from V and 9 bases from J, with 13 bases between. Germline loops: CDR1 SGHDT, CDR2 YYEEEE. CDR3 DNA sequence: TGTGCCAGCAGCTTGGGGGTGGCAGGGCTCACCATATATTTT. This translates into CASSLGVAGLTIYF.

The chain recombines TRBV27 with TRBJ2-3, with D perhaps matching TRBD1 (6 bases). The CDR3 covers 13 residues. V lost 6 bases and J 4 bases, leaving 11 bases between the germline ends. Germline V gene lookup returns CDR1 MNHEY and CDR2 SMNVEV (reference sequence). CDR3 sequence: CASRPQGSDTQYF. As DNA, the CDR3 is TGTGCCAGCAGACCGCAGGGGTCAGATACGCAGTATTTT.

This chain connects TRBV28 to TRBJ1-2; 10 bases match TRBD1. Trimming took 8 bases from V and 2 from J; bases not matched to a gene: 2. Germline V gene sequence: CDR1 MDHEN, CDR2 SYDVKM. This CDR3 is 13 amino acids long. CDR3 in DNA: TGTGCCAGCGGGACAGGGGAGAACTATGGCTACACCTTC. It translates to CASGTGENYGYTF.

The V gene is TRBV29-1, the J gene TRBJ2-3; TRBD1 matches at 8 bases. The CDR3 runs to 15 residues. Germline V gives CDR1 SQVTM, CDR2 ANQGSEA. V dropped 6 bases and J dropped 1; count of bases not matched to a gene: 9. The CDR3 DNA reads TGCAGCGTGACCAAACAGGGGGAACGCACAGATACGCAGTATTTT. Amino acids: CSVTKQGERTDTQYF.

The V gene is TRBV30, the J gene TRBJ2-1; tentative D call: TRBD2 (6 bases). Germline assignment: CDR1 GTSNPN and CDR2 SVGIG (reference sequence). The CDR3 consists of 13 residues. V gave up 4 bases and J gave up 4 bases, with 11 bases separating them. The CDR3 DNA reads as TGTGCCTGGACGGGCGGGAAATACAATGAGCAGTTCTTC. This gives the protein CAWTGGKYNEQFF.

The chain couples TRBV7-3 to TRBJ2-7; 7 bases align to TRBD2. V was pared by 5 bases and J by 3 bases, with 4 bases of the junction left unmatched. The CDR3 runs 13 residues. The germline V gene encodes CDR1 SGHTA and CDR2 FQGTGA. The DNA of the CDR3 is TGTGCCAGCAGCCCCGCTAGCGGCTACGAGCAGTACTTC. Its translation: CASSPASGYEQYF.

In its sample, this clone was seen a few times. The chain is built from TRBV18 and TRBJ1-2; the match to TRBD1 covers 7 bases. This CDR3 comprises 14 residues. CDR1 and CDR2 (germline): KGHSH, LQKENI. Trimming cost V 6 bases and J 6 bases; bases outside gene matches: 10. CDR3 nucleotides: TGTGCCAGCTCCACCACAGGGGCGGAAGATGGCTACACCTTC. Protein sequence: CASSTTGAEDGYTF.

This chain connects TRBV30 to TRBJ1-2, with TRBD1 matching over 7 bases. The CDR3 totals 16 residues. V shed 0 bases, J shed 8 bases, and the junction held 15 bases outside the gene matches. Germline V gene sequence: CDR1 GTSNPN, CDR2 SVGIG (reference sequence). DNA of the CDR3: TGTGCCTGGAGTGTAAGTCTTACGATAACAGGGGCCGGCTACACCTTC. Translating it yields CAWSVSLTITGAGYTF.

This clone has more than one count but fewer than ten. Compared with germline, one end of the junction differs, possibly owing to a read error. The chain couples TRBV2 to TRBJ1-1; possibly TRBD1 for D (5 bases). Germline-derived CDR1 and CDR2 are SNHLY and FYNNEI. This CDR3 is 11 amino acids long. The CDR3 loop reads CKKKTAYEAFF. CDR3 nucleotide sequence: TGCAAGAAGAAGACAGCATACGAAGCTTTCTTT.

V gene TRBV5-1 combines with J gene TRBJ1-2; no reliable D call. This CDR3 is 15 amino acids long. Germline V gene data show CDR1 as SGHRS and CDR2 as YFSETQ. V shed 4 bases and J shed 1 base, with 14 bases lying between them. The CDR3 DNA reads TGCGCCAGCAGCCCAACCCTCGACAATAACTATGGCTACACCTTC. Amino acids: CASSPTLDNNYGYTF.

The rearrangement joins TRBV5-4 to TRBJ2-1; no clear D. Trimming removed 2 bases at V and 5 bases at J, with 5 bases between. Germline lookup yields CDR1 SGHNT and CDR2 YYREEE (reference sequence). The CDR3 length is 12 residues. The CDR3 nucleotides read TGTGCCAGCAGCTTAGAGGACAATGAGCAGTTCTTC. As protein: CASSLEDNEQFF.